Following are 17 T cell receptor beta chains from one sample sequenced in a study of blood T cell repertoires in COVID-19. TCRdb's copy holds only in-frame clones and misses some; the assay was immunoSEQ multiplex PCR. The sample includes over 100,000 clones, around 81% of them seen just once. Specimen: peripheral blood. The receptors were gathered from a human donor in a cohort sampled during active COVID-19.

The chain recombines TRBV24-1 with TRBJ2-7, with TRBD2 matching 7 bases. From germline, CDR1 is KGHDR and CDR2 SFDVKD. V shed 3 bases, J shed 4 bases, and the junction held 8 bases outside the gene matches. This CDR3 is 15 amino acids long. CDR3 residues: CATSDGLGVGYEQYF. The CDR3 DNA reads as TGTGCCACCAGTGATGGACTAGGCGTGGGATACGAGCAGTACTTC.

The chain is built from TRBV6-2 or TRBV6-3 and TRBJ2-1, with a tentative D call TRBD1 (6 bases). V lost 4 bases, J lost 9 bases, and 10 bases lay in between. The germline V gene encodes CDR1 MNHEY and CDR2 SVGEGT. The CDR3 spans 12 residues. This CDR3 reads CASSFQGIEQFF. Written as DNA, the CDR3 is TGTGCCAGCAGTTTCCAGGGGATTGAGCAGTTCTTC.

This chain's CDR3 is CASSQGRDTEAFF. CDR3 nucleotide sequence: TGTGCCAGCTCCCAGGGGCGGGACACTGAAGCTTTCTTT. This chain uses TRBV18 with TRBJ1-1, with D possibly matching TRBD1 (6 bases). From germline, CDR1 is KGHSH and CDR2 LQKENI. This CDR3 is 13 amino acids long. Trimming took off 6 bases at V and 3 bases at J, with 11 bases between the two ends. The complete variable domain, with remaining parts taken from reference TRBV18 and TRBJ1-1, reads NAGVMQNPRHLVRRRGQEARLRCSPMKGHSHVYWYRQLPEEGLKFMVYLQKENIIDESGMPKERFSAEFPKEGPSILRIQQVVRGDSAAYFCASSQGRDTEAFFGQGTRLTVV.

The CDR3 region is CASSLGLADLYEQYF. Written as DNA, the CDR3 is TGCGCCAGCAGCCTTGGACTAGCGGATTTATACGAGCAGTACTTC. This rearrangement joins TRBV4-1 to TRBJ2-7; 10 bases line up with TRBD2. Germline V CDR1 and CDR2: MGHRA, YSYEKL. This CDR3 spans 15 amino acids. Trimming at V came to 4 bases and at J to 4 bases, leaving 7 bases not matched to a gene.

The chain carries TRBV3-1 (or the pseudogene TRBV3-2) and TRBJ2-7; D is undetermined. Looked up from germline, CDR1 is LGHDT and CDR2 is YNNKEL (reference sequence). There are 11 residues in the CDR3. V was pared by 2 bases and J by 5 bases, with 4 bases between. The CDR3 loop reads CASSQSNEQYF. CDR3 nucleotide sequence: TGTGCCAGCAGCCAATCCAACGAGCAGTACTTC.

V usage is TRBV3-1 (or the pseudogene TRBV3-2) and J usage is TRBJ2-7; TRBD2 matches 10 bases. Germline CDR1 LGHDT, CDR2 YNNKEL (reference sequence). V trimming: 0 bases; J trimming: 4 bases; junction bases outside the gene matches: 9. CDR3 length equals 17 residues. The DNA for the CDR3 is TGTGCCAGCAGCCAAGATCGGAGACTAGCGGGTAGATACGAGCAGTACTTC. Translated, it gives CASSQDRRLAGRYEQYF.

The rearrangement uses TRBV5-1 and TRBJ2-6; 10 positions match TRBD1. J gave up 4 bases and V 3 bases, and 4 bases lay outside the gene matches. The CDR3 runs 16 residues. Germline V lookup: CDR1 SGHRS, CDR2 YFSETQ. The chain's CDR3 is CASSSTGGSGANVLTF. Written as DNA, the CDR3 is TGCGCCAGCAGCTCGACAGGGGGCTCAGGGGCCAACGTCCTGACTTTC.

The chain employs TRBV4-1 and TRBJ2-1; TRBD2 matches at 10 bases. The CDR3 covers 19 residues. Germline lookup yields CDR1 MGHRA and CDR2 YSYEKL. The V segment lost 5 bases and the J segment 5 bases; nucleotides outside the gene matches: 18. This chain's CDR3 is CASSSSRASGSTRNNEQFF. The CDR3 DNA reads TGCGCCAGCAGCTCCTCGAGGGCTAGCGGGAGTACACGGAACAATGAGCAGTTCTTC.

The genes are TRBV2 and TRBJ1-1; D is uncertain. Per germline, CDR1 SNHLY and CDR2 FYNNEI. Trimming removed 5 bases at V and 5 bases at J, with 9 bases between. The CDR3 is made up of 12 amino acids. The CDR3 sequence is CASSKEKTEAFF. The CDR3 bases are TGTGCCAGCAGTAAGGAGAAAACTGAAGCTTTCTTT.

The chain carries TRBV4-1 and TRBJ1-2; the match to TRBD1 covers 7 bases. Germline CDR1 MGHRA, CDR2 YSYEKL. V dropped 6 bases and J dropped 5; count of bases not matched to a gene: 6. The CDR3 has 13 amino acids. The CDR3 region has the DNA TGCGCCAGCAGGAGGGGGCTTCTTTATGGCTACACCTTC. Its translation: CASRRGLLYGYTF.

The chain couples TRBV2 to TRBJ1-2; D is undetermined. This CDR3 is 13 amino acids long. The germline gives CDR1 SNHLY, CDR2 FYNNEI. V gave up 5 bases and J gave up 2 bases, with 9 bases separating them. The DNA for the CDR3 is TGTGCCAGCAGTAACGAGATGAACTATGGCTACACCTTC. Residues: CASSNEMNYGYTF.

This sequence joins TRBV4-1 and TRBJ1-3; D unresolved. The CDR3 contains 15 residues. V lost 5 bases, J lost 2 bases, and 13 bases lay in between. CDR1 MGHRA and CDR2 YSYEKL come from the germline V gene. DNA for the CDR3: TGCGCCAGCAGCTTGACGTGGGCACCTGGAAACACCATATATTTT. Translation: CASSLTWAPGNTIYF.

The chain combines TRBV27 with TRBJ1-4; 7 bases fit TRBD1. Germline loops: CDR1 MNHEY, CDR2 SMNVEV (reference sequence). The CDR3 has 16 residues. Trimming removed 2 bases from V and 2 bases from J; junction bases left unmatched: 5. CDR3 region: CASSLLSGQTNEKLFF. The CDR3, as DNA: TGTGCCAGCAGTTTACTGTCGGGACAGACTAATGAAAAACTGTTTTTT. The whole variable domain, filled in from reference TRBV27 and TRBJ1-4, reads EAQVTQNPRYLITVTGKKLTVTCSQNMNHEYMSWYRQDPGLGLRQIYYSMNVEVTDKGDVPEGYKVSRKEKRNFPLILESPSPNQTSLYFCASSLLSGQTNEKLFFGSGTQLSVL.

The V and J genes are TRBV18 and TRBJ1-5, with 9 bases aligning to TRBD1. CDR1 is KGHSH and CDR2 is LQKENI in the germline V gene. This CDR3 region has 16 residues. Losses at the gene ends were 3 bases for V and 0 bases for J; bases not matched to a gene: 3. CDR3 in amino acids: CASSPRTGDSNQPQHF. In DNA, the CDR3 is TGTGCCAGCTCACCGAGGACAGGGGATAGCAATCAGCCCCAGCATTTT.

The rearrangement joins TRBV18 to TRBJ1-4; D perhaps matches TRBD1 (6 bases). Trimming pared 3 bases from V and 7 bases from J, leaving 9 bases between. Germline V gives CDR1 KGHSH, CDR2 LQKENI. The length of the CDR3 is 13 residues. The CDR3: CASSPGHLEKLFF. Here the CDR3 DNA reads TGTGCCAGCTCACCGGGACACCTTGAAAAACTGTTTTTT.

The rearrangement uses TRBV19 and TRBJ1-1, with 8 bases identical to TRBD1. J was trimmed by 0 bases and V by 2 bases; bases with no gene match: 8. The CDR3 contains 17 residues. Germline CDR1 and CDR2: LNHDA and SQIVND (reference sequence). DNA for the CDR3: TGTGCCAGTAGTATACGACAGGGGCCGACTATGAACACTGAAGCTTTCTTT. It is translated as CASSIRQGPTMNTEAFF.

The chain employs TRBV6-5 and TRBJ2-7; D is possibly TRBD1 (5 bases). V lost 6 bases to trimming and J lost 4 bases, with 7 bases between them. Germline loops: CDR1 MNHEY, CDR2 SVGAGI. CDR3 length equals 11 residues. CDR3 coding DNA: TGTGCCAGCAGACAGGATTACGAGCAGTACTTC. Translated, it gives CASRQDYEQYF.